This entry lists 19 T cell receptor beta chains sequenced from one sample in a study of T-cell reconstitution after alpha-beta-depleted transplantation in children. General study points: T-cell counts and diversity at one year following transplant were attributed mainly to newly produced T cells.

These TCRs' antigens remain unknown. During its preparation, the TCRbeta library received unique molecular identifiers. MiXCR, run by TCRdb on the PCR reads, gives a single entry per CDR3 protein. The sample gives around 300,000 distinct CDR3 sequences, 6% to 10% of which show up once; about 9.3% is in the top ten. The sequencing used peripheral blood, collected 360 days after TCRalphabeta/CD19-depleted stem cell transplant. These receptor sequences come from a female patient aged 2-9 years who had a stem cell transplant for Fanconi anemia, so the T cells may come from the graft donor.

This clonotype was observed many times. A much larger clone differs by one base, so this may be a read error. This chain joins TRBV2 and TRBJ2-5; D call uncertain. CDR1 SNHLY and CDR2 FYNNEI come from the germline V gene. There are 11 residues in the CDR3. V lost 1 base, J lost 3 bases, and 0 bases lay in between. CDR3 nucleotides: TGTGCCAGCAGTGAAGAAGAGACCCAGTACTTC. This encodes CASSEEETQYF.

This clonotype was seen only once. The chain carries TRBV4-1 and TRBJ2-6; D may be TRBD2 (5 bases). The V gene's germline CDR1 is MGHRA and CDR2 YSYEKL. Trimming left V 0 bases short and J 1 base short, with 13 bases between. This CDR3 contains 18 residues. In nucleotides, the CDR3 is TGCGCCAGCAGCCAAGATCTTCCCCCGGGGTCTGGGGCCAACGTCCTGACTTTC. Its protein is CASSQDLPPGSGANVLTF.

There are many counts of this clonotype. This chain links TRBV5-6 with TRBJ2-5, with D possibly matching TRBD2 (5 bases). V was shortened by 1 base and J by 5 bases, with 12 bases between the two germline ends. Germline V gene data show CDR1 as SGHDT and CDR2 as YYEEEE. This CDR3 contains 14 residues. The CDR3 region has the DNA TGTGCCAGCAGCTTGTATGCGGGCAGGGAGACCCAGTACTTC. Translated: CASSLYAGRETQYF.

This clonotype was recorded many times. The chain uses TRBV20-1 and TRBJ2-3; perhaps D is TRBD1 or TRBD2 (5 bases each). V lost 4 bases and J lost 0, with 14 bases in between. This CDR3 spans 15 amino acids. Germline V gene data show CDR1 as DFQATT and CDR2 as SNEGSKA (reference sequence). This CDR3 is CSATIRDGSTDTQYF. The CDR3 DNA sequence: TGCAGTGCTACTATCCGGGACGGAAGCACAGATACGCAGTATTTT.

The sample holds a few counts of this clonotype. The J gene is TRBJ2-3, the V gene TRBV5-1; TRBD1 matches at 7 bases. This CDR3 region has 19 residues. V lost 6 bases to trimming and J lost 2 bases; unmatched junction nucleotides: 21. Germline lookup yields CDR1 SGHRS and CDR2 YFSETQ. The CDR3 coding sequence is TGCGCCAGCAAGATTAGTTTCAGCGGAACAGGGGTCTTCACAGATACGCAGTATTTT. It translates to CASKISFSGTGVFTDTQYF.

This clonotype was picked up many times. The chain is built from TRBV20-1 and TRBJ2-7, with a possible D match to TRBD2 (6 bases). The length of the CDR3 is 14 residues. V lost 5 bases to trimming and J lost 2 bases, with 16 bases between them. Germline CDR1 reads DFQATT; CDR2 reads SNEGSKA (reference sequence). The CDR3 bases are TGCAGTGCTTACCCGGGGGAGATCCCCTACGAGCAGTACTTC. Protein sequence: CSAYPGEIPYEQYF.

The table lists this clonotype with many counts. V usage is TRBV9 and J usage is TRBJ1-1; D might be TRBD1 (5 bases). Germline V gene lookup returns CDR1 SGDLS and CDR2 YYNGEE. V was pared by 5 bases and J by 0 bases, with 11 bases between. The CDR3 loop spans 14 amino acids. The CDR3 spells CASSYTGVNTEAFF. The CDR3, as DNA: TGTGCCAGCAGTTATACAGGCGTGAACACTGAAGCTTTCTTT.

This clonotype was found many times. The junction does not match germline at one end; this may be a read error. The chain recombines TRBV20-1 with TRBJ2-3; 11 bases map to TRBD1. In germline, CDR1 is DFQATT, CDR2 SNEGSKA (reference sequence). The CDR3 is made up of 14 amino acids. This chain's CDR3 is CSARGTGGTDTQYF. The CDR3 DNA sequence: TGCAGTGCCAGAGGGACAGGGGGAACAGATACGCAGTATTTT.

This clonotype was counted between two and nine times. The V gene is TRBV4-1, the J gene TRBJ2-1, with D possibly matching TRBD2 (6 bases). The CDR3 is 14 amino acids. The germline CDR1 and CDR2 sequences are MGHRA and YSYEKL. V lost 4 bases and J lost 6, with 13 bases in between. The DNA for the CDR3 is TGCGCCAGCAGCCGCCTCCGGGACTCCAATGAGCAGTTCTTC. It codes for CASSRLRDSNEQFF.

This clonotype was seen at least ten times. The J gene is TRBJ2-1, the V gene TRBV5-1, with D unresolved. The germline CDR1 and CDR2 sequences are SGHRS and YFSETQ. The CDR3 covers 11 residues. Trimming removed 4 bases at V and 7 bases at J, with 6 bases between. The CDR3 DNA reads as TGCGCCAGCAGCCTGGAGAATGAGCAGTTCTTC. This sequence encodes CASSLENEQFF.

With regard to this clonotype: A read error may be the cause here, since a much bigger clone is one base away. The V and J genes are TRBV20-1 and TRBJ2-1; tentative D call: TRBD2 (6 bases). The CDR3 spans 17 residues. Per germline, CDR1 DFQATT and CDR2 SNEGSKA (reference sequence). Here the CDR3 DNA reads TGCTGTGCTAGAGATTGGAGGGTGGGGGTCTCCTACAATGAGCAGTTCTTC. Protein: CCARDWRVGVSYNEQFF.

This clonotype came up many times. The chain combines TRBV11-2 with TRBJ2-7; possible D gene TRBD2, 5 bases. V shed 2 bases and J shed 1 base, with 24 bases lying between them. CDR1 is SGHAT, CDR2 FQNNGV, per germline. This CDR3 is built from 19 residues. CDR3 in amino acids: CASSLNRPWLAVFSYEQYF. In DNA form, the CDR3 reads TGTGCCAGCAGCTTAAATAGGCCATGGCTAGCAGTTTTTTCCTACGAGCAGTACTTC. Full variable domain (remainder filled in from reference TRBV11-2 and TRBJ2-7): EAGVAQSPRYKIIEKRQSVAFWCNPISGHATLYWYQQILGQGPKLLIQFQNNGVVDDSQLPKDRFSAERLKGVDSTLKIQPAKLEDSAVYLCASSLNRPWLAVFSYEQYFGPGTRLTVT.

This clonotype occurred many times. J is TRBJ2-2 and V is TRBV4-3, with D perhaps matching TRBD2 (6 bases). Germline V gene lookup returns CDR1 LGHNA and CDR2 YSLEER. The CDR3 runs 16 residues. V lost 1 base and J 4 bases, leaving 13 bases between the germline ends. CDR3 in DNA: TGCGCCAGCAGCCAAGTAGCGGTGGTAGGCACCGGGGAGCTGTTTTTT. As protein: CASSQVAVVGTGELFF.

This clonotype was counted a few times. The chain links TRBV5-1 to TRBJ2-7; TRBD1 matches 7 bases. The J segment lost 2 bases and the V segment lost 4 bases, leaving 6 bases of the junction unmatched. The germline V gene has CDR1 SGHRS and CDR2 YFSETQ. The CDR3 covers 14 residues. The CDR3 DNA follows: TGCGCCAGCAGCCCGGATCAGGGGGCCTACGAGCAGTACTTC. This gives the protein CASSPDQGAYEQYF.

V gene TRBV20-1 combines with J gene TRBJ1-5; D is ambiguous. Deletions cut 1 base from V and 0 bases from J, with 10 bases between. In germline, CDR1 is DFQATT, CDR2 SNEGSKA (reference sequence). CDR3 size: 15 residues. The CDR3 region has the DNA TGCAGTGCTAGAGTACTCACCGATAGCAATCAGCCCCAGCATTTT. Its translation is CSARVLTDSNQPQHF.

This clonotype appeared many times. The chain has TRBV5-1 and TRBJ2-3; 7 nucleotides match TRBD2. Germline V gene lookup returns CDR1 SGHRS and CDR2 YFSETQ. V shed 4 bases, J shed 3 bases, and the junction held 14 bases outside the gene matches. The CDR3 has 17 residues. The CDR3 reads CASSPPASGVGTDTQYF. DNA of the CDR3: TGCGCCAGCAGCCCTCCGGCTAGCGGAGTAGGAACAGATACGCAGTATTTT.

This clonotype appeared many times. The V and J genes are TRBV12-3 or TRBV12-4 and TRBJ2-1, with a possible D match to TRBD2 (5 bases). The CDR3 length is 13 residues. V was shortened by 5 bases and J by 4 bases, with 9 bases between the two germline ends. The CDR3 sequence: CASSTTGYNEQFF. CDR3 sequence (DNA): TGTGCCAGCAGTACTACGGGGTACAATGAGCAGTTCTTC.

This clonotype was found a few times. The CDR3, as DNA: TGTGCCTGGAGTGTATCCGGGAATAATTCACCCCTCCACTTT. This sequence encodes CAWSVSGNNSPLHF. The chain carries TRBV30 and TRBJ1-6; D call uncertain. The CDR3 is made up of 14 amino acids. V shed 0 bases and J shed 5 bases, with 8 bases lying between them. CDR1 and CDR2 (germline): GTSNPN, SVGIG (reference sequence).

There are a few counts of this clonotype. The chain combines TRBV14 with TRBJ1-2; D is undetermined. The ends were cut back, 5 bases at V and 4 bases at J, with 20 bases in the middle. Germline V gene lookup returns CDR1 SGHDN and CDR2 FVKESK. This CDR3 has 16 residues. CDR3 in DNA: TGTGCCAGCAGCGCCCGACTGAAGGGTTTGATCTATGGCTACACCTTC. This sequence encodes CASSARLKGLIYGYTF.